This T cell receptor (beta chain) was observed in a study of shared clonotypes between healthy human individuals. This table comes from immunoSEQ multiplex PCR, and its TCRdb copy is limited to in-frame clones, with some not included. In the table there are about 2,500,000 clones, over 85% of which are singletons. Germline V gene data show CDR1 as LGHNT and CDR2 as FRNRAP. The CDR3 totals 15 residues. Trimming removed 6 bases from V and 5 bases from J; junction bases left unmatched: 9. The sample comprised naive CD4+ T cells sorted from blood. Stated subset: CD45RA+ positively selected. This receptor was obtained from a man younger than 35 in good health. The chain has TRBV12-5 and TRBJ2-5; 10 bases match TRBD2. The CDR3 region is CASGPDSGRLETQYF. CDR3 nucleotides: TGTGCTAGTGGCCCCGATAGCGGGAGGCTCGAGACCCAGTACTTC.